This T cell receptor beta chain was retrieved from a study of HIV-infected patients and healthy controls. This clonotype showed up many times. MiXCR, applied by TCRdb to the 5' RACE reads, yields one record per CDR3 protein. Counted here are around 20,000 distinct CDR3 sequences, around a fifth occurring once; the ten biggest clones make up roughly a third. CDR1 and CDR2 (germline): SQVTM, ANQGSEA. With 4 bases removed from V and 8 bases from J, the gap between germline ends came to 15 bases. CDR3 length: 13 residues. This clonotype was obtained from a human donor in good health. The V gene is TRBV29-1, the J gene TRBJ1-3; D may be TRBD1 (5 bases). Sequencing was performed on CD8+ T cells from blood. Written as DNA, the CDR3 is TGCAGCGTTGTTTCGGACGGGGGGGACACCATATATTTT. This translates into CSVVSDGGDTIYF.